The present TCR beta chain was sequenced within a study of T cells after yellow fever vaccination. Notes on the study in general: A large majority of primary-vaccination clones showed up again after the booster (96% CD4, approximately 90% CD8). Clonotypes appearing in both CD4 and CD8 compartments existed, and their share was small.

This clonotype has at least ten counts. Its specificity is unknown. TCRdb re-analysed the 5' RACE reads in MiXCR, keeping a single row per CDR3 protein. This repertoire shows hundreds of thousands of distinct CDR3 sequences, about 6% found once; its top ten account for about 15%. The receptor was isolated from a young man who received the YFV17D yellow fever vaccine. The sample here was PBMCs, taken 5 days after the yellow fever booster vaccination.

Here the CDR3 DNA reads TGCGCCAGCAGCCTCACCCCGGACAGGGCCGCCGAGCAGTACTTC. Translation: CASSLTPDRAAEQYF. The chain has TRBV5-1 and TRBJ2-7, with 8 bases aligning to TRBD1. There are 15 residues in the CDR3. Germline V gives CDR1 SGHRS, CDR2 YFSETQ. Unmatched junction bases numbered 12, after V lost 4 bases and J lost 6 bases.